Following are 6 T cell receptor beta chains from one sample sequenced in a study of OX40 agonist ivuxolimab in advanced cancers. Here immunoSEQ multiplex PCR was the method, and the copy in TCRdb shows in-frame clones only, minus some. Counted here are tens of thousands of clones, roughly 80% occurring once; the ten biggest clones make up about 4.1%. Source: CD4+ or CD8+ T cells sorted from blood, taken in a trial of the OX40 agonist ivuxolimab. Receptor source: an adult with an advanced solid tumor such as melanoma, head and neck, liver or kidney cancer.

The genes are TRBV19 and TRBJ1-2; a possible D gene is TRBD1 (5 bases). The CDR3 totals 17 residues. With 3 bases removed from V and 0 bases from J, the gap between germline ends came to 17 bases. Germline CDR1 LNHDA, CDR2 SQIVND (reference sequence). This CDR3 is CASSMKRSGTTNYGYTF. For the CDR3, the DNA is TGTGCCAGTAGTATGAAAAGATCAGGGACTACTAACTATGGCTACACCTTC.

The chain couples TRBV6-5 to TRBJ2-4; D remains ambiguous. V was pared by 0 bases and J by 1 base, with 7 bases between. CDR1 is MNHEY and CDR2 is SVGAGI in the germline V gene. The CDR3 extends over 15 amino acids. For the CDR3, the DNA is TGTGCCAGCAGTTACTCGGTGGGGGCCAAAAACATTCAGTACTTC. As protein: CASSYSVGAKNIQYF.

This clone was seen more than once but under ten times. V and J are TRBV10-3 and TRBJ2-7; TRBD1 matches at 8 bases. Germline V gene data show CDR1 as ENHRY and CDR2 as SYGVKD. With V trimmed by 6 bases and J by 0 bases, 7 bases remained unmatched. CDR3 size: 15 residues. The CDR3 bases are TGTGCCATCAGACCGGACAGGGCATTCTCCTACGAGCAGTACTTC. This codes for CAIRPDRAFSYEQYF.

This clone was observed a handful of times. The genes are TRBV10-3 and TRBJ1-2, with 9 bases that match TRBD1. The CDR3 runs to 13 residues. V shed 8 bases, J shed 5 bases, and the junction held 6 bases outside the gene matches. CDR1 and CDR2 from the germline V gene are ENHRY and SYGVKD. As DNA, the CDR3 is TGTGCCATCCGGGACAGGGACGAGTATGGCTACACCTTC. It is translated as CAIRDRDEYGYTF.

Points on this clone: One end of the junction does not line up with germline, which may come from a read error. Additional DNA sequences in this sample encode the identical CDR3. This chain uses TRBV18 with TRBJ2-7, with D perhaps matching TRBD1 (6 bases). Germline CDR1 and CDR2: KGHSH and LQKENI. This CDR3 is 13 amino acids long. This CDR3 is CASSPAGAYEQYF. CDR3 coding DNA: TGTGCCAGCTCACCGGCAGGGGCCTACGAACAGTACTTC.

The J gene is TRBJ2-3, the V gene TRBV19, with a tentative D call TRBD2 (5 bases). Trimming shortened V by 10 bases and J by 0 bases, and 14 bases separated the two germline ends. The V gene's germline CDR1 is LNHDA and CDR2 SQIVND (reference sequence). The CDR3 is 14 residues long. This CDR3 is CATKDSPSTDTQYF. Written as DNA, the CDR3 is TGTGCCACTAAGGACTCCCCTAGCACAGATACGCAGTATTTT.